This T cell receptor beta chain was recovered during a study of regulatory T cells in long-lasting Graves disease. Study-level points and caveats: Only a small sample size was used, which may have cut accuracy.

The TCR beta library used iRepertoire HTBI primers with Arm-PCR amplification of CDR3. As processed by the authors: Sample data revealed 60 to 80 TRBV and more than 13 TRBJ segments. TCRdb ran MiXCR on the multiplex PCR reads and lists one entry per CDR3 protein. None of the V and J calls come from the authors' own analysis; TCRdb made them. The sample records about 430,000 distinct CDR3 sequences, approximately 15% being singletons. The length of the CDR3 is 15 residues. The germline V gene encodes CDR1 MGHRA and CDR2 YSYEKL. V lost 1 base, J lost 4 bases, and 14 bases lay in between. In regard to this clonotype: The target antigen is unknown.

Time point in this sample: newly diagnosed GD, antithyroid drugs for less than 3 months. The TCR library used RNA extracted from PBMCs. The same sample was also used in a study of T cells in Graves' hyperthyroidism and ophthalmopathy. That source reports: The model forecast ophthalmopathy, anticipating it by a median around 6.4 months before onset.

This specimen was peripheral blood mononuclear cells (PBMCs), taken at new diagnosis, from a patient treated with antithyroid drugs. This TCR was recovered from a woman aged 40-49 years with Graves disease. V and J are TRBV4-1 and TRBJ2-7, with a possible D match to TRBD2 (6 bases). The CDR3 protein is CASSQVFTGVYEQYF. The CDR3 nucleotides are TGCGCCAGCAGCCAAGTGTTTACGGGAGTTTACGAGCAGTACTTC.